The 21 T cell receptor beta chains below were found in one sample sequenced in a study of Ad26.COV2.S vaccination and SARS-CoV-2 variants. TCRdb's copy holds only in-frame clones and misses some; the assay was immunoSEQ multiplex PCR. The table shows around 350,000 clones, with about 90% occurring only once. This specimen was peripheral blood, taken after recovery from COVID-19. These TCRs come from a human donor who had recovered from COVID-19.

The chain carries TRBV19 and TRBJ2-7; D gene uncertain. Deletions cut 3 bases from V and 3 bases from J, with 9 bases between. This CDR3 spans 13 amino acids. In germline, CDR1 is LNHDA, CDR2 SQIVND (reference sequence). This CDR3 reads CASSINGNYEQYF. In DNA, the CDR3 is TGTGCCAGTAGTATCAACGGAAACTACGAGCAGTACTTC.

V gene TRBV7-8 combines with J gene TRBJ2-7; 9 nucleotides line up with TRBD2. V dropped 2 bases and J dropped 3; count of bases not matched to a gene: 8. The CDR3 contains 16 residues. Germline CDR1 is SGHVS and CDR2 is FQNEAQ. The CDR3 DNA is TGTGCCAGCAGCTTAATCGTTAGCGGGGGATTCTACGAGCAGTACTTC. This encodes CASSLIVSGGFYEQYF.

V and J are TRBV5-1 and TRBJ1-3; the D is unclear. The CDR3 sequence is 15 residues long. Trimming took 0 bases from V and 4 from J, leaving 11 bases between them. CDR1 SGHRS and CDR2 YFSETQ come from the germline V gene. The CDR3, as DNA: TGCGCCAGCAGCTTGGGTTCGGGTCTAGGAAACACCATATATTTT. It yields the protein CASSLGSGLGNTIYF.

This chain uses TRBV10-3 with TRBJ2-1; possibly TRBD1 or TRBD2 for D (6 bases each). The CDR3 has 17 amino acids. Germline CDR1 reads ENHRY; CDR2 reads SYGVKD. Deletions cut 1 base from V and 0 bases from J, with 13 bases between. The CDR3 protein is CAISEWGAGSSYNEQFF. DNA for the CDR3: TGTGCCATCAGTGAGTGGGGGGCGGGGAGCTCCTACAATGAGCAGTTCTTC.

The J gene is TRBJ1-3, the V gene TRBV18; D uncertain. CDR1 is KGHSH, CDR2 LQKENI, per germline. The CDR3 is made up of 16 amino acids. V lost 0 bases and J 0 bases, leaving 9 bases between the germline ends. The CDR3 here is CASSPPVLSSGNTIYF. The CDR3 region has the DNA TGTGCCAGCTCACCACCAGTCCTAAGCTCTGGAAACACCATATATTTT.

J is TRBJ1-2 and V is TRBV9; D is unclear. The length of the CDR3 is 15 residues. Germline values: CDR1 SGDLS, CDR2 YYNGEE. Between the trimmed V and J ends, which lost 3 bases and 3 bases, there was a span of 15 bases. CDR3 sequence reads: CASSARDSTYYGYTF. In DNA form, the CDR3 reads TGTGCCAGCAGCGCCCGGGATTCTACATACTATGGCTACACCTTC.

The rearrangement links TRBV27 to TRBJ2-7; 9 bases agree with TRBD1. Germline V lookup: CDR1 MNHEY, CDR2 SMNVEV (reference sequence). Unmatched junction bases numbered 11, after V lost 7 bases and J lost 7 bases. There are 14 residues in the CDR3. In DNA form, the CDR3 reads TGTGCCAGCAAAACGGGACAGGGAAGTAAGGAGCAGTACTTC. It is translated as CASKTGQGSKEQYF.

This clone came up once. The V call is TRBV5-6, the J call TRBJ1-1; D unresolved. Germline V gene data show CDR1 as SGHDT and CDR2 as YYEEEE. The CDR3 has 13 amino acids. Trimming shortened V by 7 bases and J by 1 base, and 11 bases separated the two germline ends. The CDR3 DNA sequence: TGTGCCAGCCTACAGCTGCCGAACACTGAAGCTTTCTTT. Translating gives CASLQLPNTEAFF.

This chain connects TRBV3-1 (or the pseudogene TRBV3-2) to TRBJ1-6, with D uncertain. Trimming pared 5 bases from V and 0 bases from J, leaving 8 bases between. Looked up from germline, CDR1 is LGHDT and CDR2 is YNNKEL (reference sequence). This CDR3 region has 15 residues. The CDR3 DNA follows: TGTGCCAGCAGCAAAGGCTACTCCTATAATTCACCCCTCCACTTT. Translating it yields CASSKGYSYNSPLHF.

V gene TRBV2 combines with J gene TRBJ2-2, with D uncertain. This CDR3 has 16 residues. V lost 3 bases and J lost 2, with 13 bases in between. The germline V gene has CDR1 SNHLY and CDR2 FYNNEI. The CDR3: CASSDTRPLNTGELFF. The DNA of the CDR3 is TGTGCCAGCAGTGACACCCGACCCCTTAACACCGGGGAGCTGTTTTTT.

The chain is built from TRBV6-2 or TRBV6-3 and TRBJ2-5; D is perhaps TRBD2 (7 bases). Germline-derived CDR1 and CDR2 are MNHEY and SVGEGT. Trimming cost V 0 bases and J 5 bases, with 13 bases left between them. This CDR3 has 15 residues. The CDR3 DNA reads TGTGCCAGCAGTTACTCTGGGGGCGGGGGCGAGACCCAGTACTTC. It is translated as CASSYSGGGGETQYF.

The V gene is TRBV29-1, the J gene TRBJ1-1; D is perhaps TRBD1 (5 bases). Trimming stripped 7 bases from V and 1 base from J, with 13 bases between. The germline gives CDR1 SQVTM, CDR2 ANQGSEA. The CDR3 has 13 amino acids. The CDR3 loop is CSGGTPPNTEAFF. CDR3 sequence (DNA): TGCAGCGGTGGGACTCCTCCGAACACTGAAGCTTTCTTT.

V and J are TRBV7-9 and TRBJ2-2, with a possible D match to TRBD2 (5 bases). The germline V gene has CDR1 SEHNR and CDR2 FQNEAQ (reference sequence). The CDR3 length is 17 residues. The germline V and J ends were trimmed by 3 bases and 2 bases, with 16 bases remaining between them. CDR3 sequence: CASSFSVDPINTGELFF. The CDR3 bases are TGTGCCAGCAGCTTTAGCGTGGACCCCATAAACACCGGGGAGCTGTTTTTT.

The chain combines TRBV14 with TRBJ2-3, with D perhaps TRBD2 (5 bases). Germline CDR1 is SGHDN and CDR2 is FVKESK. Trimming took 1 base from V and 2 from J, leaving 10 bases between them. This CDR3 spans 15 amino acids. The CDR3 here is CASSQGGKATDTQYF. CDR3 bases: TGTGCCAGCAGCCAAGGAGGGAAGGCCACAGATACGCAGTATTTT.

V is TRBV18 and J is TRBJ1-2; tentative D call: TRBD1 (5 bases). Germline assignment: CDR1 KGHSH and CDR2 LQKENI. The V end was cut by 6 bases, the J end by 5 bases, with 22 bases between. The CDR3 runs to 16 residues. CDR3 region: CASSVGVIPQGYGYTF. The CDR3 nucleotides read TGTGCCAGCTCCGTGGGGGTGATACCTCAAGGGTATGGCTACACCTTC.

This sequence joins TRBV4-3 and TRBJ2-7, with D possibly being TRBD2 (7 bases). The CDR3 loop spans 15 amino acids. Germline V gene lookup returns CDR1 LGHNA and CDR2 YSLEER. V lost 1 base and J lost 5, with 15 bases in between. CDR3 sequence (DNA): TGCGCCAGCAGCCAAGGGGGGGCTAGCGGAGACGAGCAGTACTTC. It translates to CASSQGGASGDEQYF.

The chain links TRBV20-1 to TRBJ1-1; D gene uncertain. Trimming left V 3 bases short and J 7 bases short, with 6 bases between. CDR3 length: 10 residues. Per germline, CDR1 DFQATT and CDR2 SNEGSKA (reference sequence). The CDR3 DNA is TGCAGTGCTAGGAGGAGTGAAGCTTTCTTT. This codes for CSARRSEAFF.

This chain links TRBV27 with TRBJ1-6; perhaps TRBD1 as D (5 bases). Germline CDR1 reads MNHEY; CDR2 reads SMNVEV (reference sequence). The CDR3 is made up of 16 amino acids. Trimming stripped 3 bases from V and 4 bases from J, with 13 bases between. CDR3 loop: CASSFRVGSYNSPLHF. CDR3 DNA sequence: TGTGCCAGCAGTTTCAGGGTAGGGAGTTATAATTCACCCCTCCACTTT.

This clone was observed a single time. V is TRBV2 and J is TRBJ1-5; D is undetermined. The CDR3 has 14 amino acids. Trimming pared 10 bases from V and 2 bases from J, leaving 15 bases between. Per germline, CDR1 SNHLY and CDR2 FYNNEI. CDR3 coding DNA: TGTGCCATCCGAGGGCCGAGCGGCAATCAGCCCCAGCATTTT. This sequence encodes CAIRGPSGNQPQHF.

CDR3: CASSDDRGRYNSPLHF. For the CDR3, the DNA is TGTGCCAGCAGCGATGACAGGGGAAGGTATAATTCACCCCTCCACTTT. The chain employs TRBV6-6 and TRBJ1-6, with 8 bases lining up with TRBD1. The CDR3 contains 16 residues. Losses at the gene ends were 6 bases for V and 4 bases for J; bases not matched to a gene: 8. From germline, CDR1 is MNHNY and CDR2 SVGAGI (reference sequence).

The chain combines TRBV6-5 with TRBJ2-1; possibly TRBD1 for D (5 bases). V lost 4 bases to trimming and J lost 1 base, with 14 bases between them. There are 16 residues in the CDR3. From germline, CDR1 is MNHEY and CDR2 SVGAGI. CDR3 sequence: CASSFRQSTSYNEQFF. As DNA, the CDR3 is TGTGCCAGCAGTTTCAGACAGAGCACTTCCTACAATGAGCAGTTCTTC.